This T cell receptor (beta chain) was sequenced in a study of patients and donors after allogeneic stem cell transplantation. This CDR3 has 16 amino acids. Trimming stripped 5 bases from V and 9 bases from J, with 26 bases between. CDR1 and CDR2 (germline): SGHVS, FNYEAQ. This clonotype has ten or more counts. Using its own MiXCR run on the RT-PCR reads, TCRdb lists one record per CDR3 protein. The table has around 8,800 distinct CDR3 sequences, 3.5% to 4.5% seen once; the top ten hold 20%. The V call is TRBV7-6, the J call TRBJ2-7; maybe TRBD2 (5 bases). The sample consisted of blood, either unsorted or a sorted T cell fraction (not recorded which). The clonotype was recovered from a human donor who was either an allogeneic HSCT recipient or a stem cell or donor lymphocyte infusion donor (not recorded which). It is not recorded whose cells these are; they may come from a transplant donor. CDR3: CASSPSDSPSSWGQYF. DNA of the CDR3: TGTGCCAGCAGCCCCTCGGACTCGCCCTCTTCCTGGGGGCAGTACTTC.